The 5 T cell receptor beta chains presented below share a single source sample, sequenced in a study of tissue T cells after allogeneic stem cell transplantation (dated by TCRdb to the early 2020s). Reading the label with the study, this specimen's time point is: mouse harvest day 7 after allogeneic transplant. Mouse grafts combined 10^7 T-cell-depleted bone marrow cells with 10^6 splenic CD5+ T cells, given via tail vein injection. The library was generated by the immunoSEQ multiplex PCR assay. The source is immuneACCESS, and TCRdb retained only in-frame sequences with V and J called. Part of the clones is not carried over; for the studies checked, unresolved V genes explain less than half of this, and the remainder is unexplained. This sample has 6,500 to 7,500 clones in its table, and roughly half of those were observed once. Approximately 3.9% of the sample belongs to the ten largest clones.

Sequenced input: gut tissue. The receptors come from a female BALB/c mouse given C57BL/6 T cells with graft-versus-host disease after an allogeneic hematopoietic cell transplant.

On this clone: The genes are named according to mouse. The read halts 1 residue ahead of the CDR3 end, with the missing end drawn from the germline J gene. The J gene is TRBJ1-1, the V gene TRBV13-3, with a possible D match to TRBD1 (6 bases). Germline V CDR1 and CDR2: NNHDY, SYVADS. V was pared by 4 bases and J by 2 bases, with 9 bases between. CDR3 length: 13 residues. The CDR3 reads CASSRDTNTEVFF. The DNA read from the CDR3 is TGTGCCAGCAGTCGGGACACTAACACAGAAGTCTTC.

As regards this clone: Here the gene names and germline are mouse. Coverage ceases 1 residue before the CDR3 finishes, and the germline J gene fills in the end. The chain uses TRBV13-2 and TRBJ2-7, with TRBD2 matching 10 bases. The junction had 9 bases not matched to a gene; V was cut back by 5 bases and J by 4 bases. Germline values: CDR1 NNHNN, CDR2 SYGAGS (reference sequence). There are 15 residues in the CDR3. The CDR3 is CASGPGTGVTYEQYF. The CDR3 DNA, read in part, is TGTGCCAGCGGCCCCGGGACTGGGGTGACTTATGAACAGTAC.

As regards this clone: The listed genes are named as in mouse. The observed sequence ends 1 residue before the CDR3 terminus, with the missing tail filled in from the germline J gene. This chain joins TRBV13-1 and TRBJ1-4; 10 positions match TRBD1. Germline CDR1 is NSHNY and CDR2 is SYGAGN. The CDR3 runs to 15 residues. J gave up 4 bases and V 3 bases, and 3 bases lay outside the gene matches. The part of the CDR3 DNA that was read is TGTGCCAGCAGTGTGACAGGGGGCGGCAACGAAAGATTATTT. This encodes CASSVTGGGNERLF. The whole CDR3 is CASSVTGGGNERLFF.

As to this clone: Gene names follow the mouse nomenclature. Read data end 1 residue before the CDR3 end; the end is taken from the germline J gene. The chain has TRBV13-1 and TRBJ2-7; 8 bases map to TRBD2. This CDR3 has 15 amino acids. Trimming took 3 bases from V and 6 from J; bases not matched to a gene: 11. CDR1 is NSHNY and CDR2 is SYGAGN in the germline V gene. CDR3 sequence reads: CASSGPWGARVEQYF. The part of the CDR3 DNA that was read is TGTGCCAGCAGTGGCCCCTGGGGGGCGCGGGTTGAACAGTAC.

This clone was seen a few times. The listed genes are named as in mouse. The CDR3 end falls 1 residue outside the read, so it is completed with the germline J gene. The chain has TRBV26 and TRBJ1-4; D not resolved. From germline, CDR1 is KGHPV and CDR2 FQNQEV (reference sequence). V was trimmed by 3 bases and J by 4 bases, leaving 6 bases between them. CDR3 length equals 13 residues. This CDR3 reads CASSLGNNERLFF. CDR3 DNA (partial): TGTGCCAGCAGTCTCGGCAACAACGAAAGATTATTT.